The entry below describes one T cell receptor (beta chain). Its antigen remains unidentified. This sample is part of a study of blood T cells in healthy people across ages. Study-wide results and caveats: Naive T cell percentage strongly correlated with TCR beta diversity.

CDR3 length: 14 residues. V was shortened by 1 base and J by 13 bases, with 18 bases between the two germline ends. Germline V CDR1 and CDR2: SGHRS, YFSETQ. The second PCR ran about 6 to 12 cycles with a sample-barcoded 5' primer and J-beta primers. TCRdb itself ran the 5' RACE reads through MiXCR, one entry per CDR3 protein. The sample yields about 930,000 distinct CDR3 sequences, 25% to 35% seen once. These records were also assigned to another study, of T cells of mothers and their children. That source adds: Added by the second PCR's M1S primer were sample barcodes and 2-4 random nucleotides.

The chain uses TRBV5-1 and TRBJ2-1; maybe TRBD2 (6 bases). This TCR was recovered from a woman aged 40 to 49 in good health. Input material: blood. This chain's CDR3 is CASSLYGSAETQFF. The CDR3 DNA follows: TGCGCCAGCAGCTTGTACGGGAGCGCAGAGACCCAGTTCTTC.